The following is a T cell receptor (beta chain) sequence with its context. No cognate antigen has been identified for it. The input lacks base qualities; no much larger clone sits a single base away. From cysteine to phenylalanine, the CDR3 is 15 amino acids long. Just the 45-base CDR3 DNA is kept, in frame starting at base 1. After removal of 5 bases from V and 8 bases from J, the junction retains 5 bases not matched to a gene. Reading the germline V gene gives CDR1 MNHEY and CDR2 SVGAGI. The High Capacity cDNA Reverse Transcription Kit was used to reverse transcribe all of the isolated RNA, meaning that expressed TCRB transcripts were what got sequenced. Deep immunoSEQ sequencing was applied to naive, central memory and regulatory T cell samples, giving an average of roughly 3.5 million total reads per sample. Sorted cells were lysed in RLT buffer, and RNA was extracted using DNase-treated RNeasy Micro or Mini kits according to cell number. To prevent cross-contamination, each cell subset was processed individually, whereas patient and healthy donor samples were processed jointly. Using the immunoSEQ multiplex PCR, TCRB sequences were amplified from cDNA into 87-bp fragments spanning the CDR3 region. Amplicons were sequenced on the Illumina HiSeq platform. Concerning the study's data processing: Synthetic template baselines were used to correct PCR bias computationally, reads within Hamming distance 2 were collapsed together, and singletons that could not be merged were discarded. Reads were aligned to IMGT to assign V, D and J genes, CDR3 length, and insertions or deletions at six rearrangement sites. Clonotype counts were normalized to sorted cell number within each subset before computing true diversity and Gini coefficients with the tcR R package. The overlap coefficient, calculated on TCRB nucleotide sequences, was used to measure repertoire sharing. Sourced from immuneACCESS, this table was stored by TCRdb with only in-frame sequences that have V and J called. A share of the clones is absent; for the studies checked, an unresolved V gene accounts for under half, and the remainder has no known explanation. V and J calls and clone size follow that table, whereas D and trimming were derived from the DNA. For this sample the table gives 300,000 to 400,000 clones, of which approximately 9.9% were detected only once. Of the sample, about 1% falls within the top ten clones.

Each donor gave one peripheral blood draw, roughly 120 mL on average, collected into heparinised tubes. Naive, central memory, regulatory and stem cell-like memory CD4+ T cells were sorted on a BD FACSAria II using a panel including CD45RO, CCR7, CD25, CD127, CD95 and CD27. Purity was above 95% for every sorted population. PBMCs were isolated immediately by Lymphoprep density gradient centrifugation and stained directly without culture. So that batch effects would be minimized, each experiment stained and sorted samples in pairs, pairing one healthy donor with one patient. This sample was included in a study of beta chain features in type 1 diabetes (dated by TCRdb to 2016 to 2018). The study in broad terms: Patients and healthy donors did not differ in mean age, gender distribution, total cell number or subset yield. Regulatory and stem cell-like memory subsets were isolated from only 8 patients and roughly 8 healthy donors, whereas naive and central memory subsets came from all 28 donors. Across all samples, some 100,000,000 sorted cells were examined, and cell number per subset correlated strongly with RNA yield. In the study, recently diagnosed type 1 diabetes patients and matched healthy donors were compared on the TCRB repertoires of their sorted circulating CD4+ T cell subsets. General study outcomes and caveats: In all four CD4+ subsets, TCRB CDR3 length was moderately but significantly shorter in type 1 diabetes patients. PCR might favor shorter templates, but patient and control samples were amplified and corrected together, so any skew would affect both groups equally. Patients with type 1 diabetes made fewer insertions and deleted more nucleotides at VDJ recombination sites, implying thymic rearrangement abnormalities. Naive, central memory and regulatory TCRB repertoires appeared more similar among patients than among healthy donors. Because cDNA was sequenced instead of genomic DNA, highly expressing activated cells could be over-represented, though the groups showed no difference in activation or CD3 levels. HLA sub-analyses involved small numbers of individuals, so any influence of HLA type on TCRB rearrangement remained unresolved.

Input material: central memory CD4+ T cells from blood. The chain joins TRBV6-5 to TRBJ2-5, with 16 middle bases fitting TRBD2. This receptor was obtained from a man between 25 and 39 years old with type 1 diabetes. The CDR3 has the sequence CASSRGTSGGATQYF. The nucleotide sequence reads as follows: TGTGCCAGCAGTCGAGGGACTAGCGGGGGGGCAACCCAGTACTTC.